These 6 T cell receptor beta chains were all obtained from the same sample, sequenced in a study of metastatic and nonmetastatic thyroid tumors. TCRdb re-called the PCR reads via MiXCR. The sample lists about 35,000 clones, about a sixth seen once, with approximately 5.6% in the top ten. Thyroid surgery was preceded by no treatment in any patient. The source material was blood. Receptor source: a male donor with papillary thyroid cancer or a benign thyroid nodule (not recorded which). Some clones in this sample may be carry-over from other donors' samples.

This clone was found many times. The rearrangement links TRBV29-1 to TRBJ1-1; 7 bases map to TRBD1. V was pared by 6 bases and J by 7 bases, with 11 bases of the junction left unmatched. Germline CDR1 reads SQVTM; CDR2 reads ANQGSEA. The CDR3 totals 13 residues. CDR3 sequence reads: CSVATRDRLEAFF. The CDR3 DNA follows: TGCAGCGTCGCCACCCGGGACAGACTTGAAGCTTTCTTT.

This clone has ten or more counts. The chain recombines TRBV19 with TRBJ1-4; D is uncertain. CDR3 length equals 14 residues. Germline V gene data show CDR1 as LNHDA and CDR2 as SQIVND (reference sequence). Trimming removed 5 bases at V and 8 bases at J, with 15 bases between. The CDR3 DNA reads TGTGCCAGTAGTTCCGGACGGTTGGGAGAAAAACTGTTTTTT. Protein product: CASSSGRLGEKLFF.

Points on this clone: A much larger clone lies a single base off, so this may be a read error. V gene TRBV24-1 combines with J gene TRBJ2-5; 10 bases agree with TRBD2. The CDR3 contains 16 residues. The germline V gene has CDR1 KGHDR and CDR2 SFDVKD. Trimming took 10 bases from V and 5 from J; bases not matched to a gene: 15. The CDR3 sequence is CATSTGIAGGRETQYF. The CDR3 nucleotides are TGTGCCACGAGCACGGGAATAGCGGGAGGCAGGGAGACCCAGTACTTC.

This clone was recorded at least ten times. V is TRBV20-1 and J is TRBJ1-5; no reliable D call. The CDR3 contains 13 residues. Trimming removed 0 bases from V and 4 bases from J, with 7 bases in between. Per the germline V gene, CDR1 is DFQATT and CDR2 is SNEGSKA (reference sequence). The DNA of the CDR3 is TGCAGTGCTAGAGAGGTACCGAATCAGCCCCAGCATTTT. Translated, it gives CSAREVPNQPQHF.

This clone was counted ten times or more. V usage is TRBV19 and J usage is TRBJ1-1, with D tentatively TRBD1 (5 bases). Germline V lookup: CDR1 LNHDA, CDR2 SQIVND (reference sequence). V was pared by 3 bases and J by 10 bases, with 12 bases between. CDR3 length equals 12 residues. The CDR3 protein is CASSILGERAFF. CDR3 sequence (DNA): TGTGCCAGTAGTATTTTGGGGGAGCGAGCTTTCTTT.

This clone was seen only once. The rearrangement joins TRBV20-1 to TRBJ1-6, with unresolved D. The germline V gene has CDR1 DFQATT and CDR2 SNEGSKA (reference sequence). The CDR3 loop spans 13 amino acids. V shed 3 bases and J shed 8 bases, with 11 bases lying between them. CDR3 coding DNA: TGCAGTGCTAGCCCCGGGATTTATTCACCCCTCCACTTT. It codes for CSASPGIYSPLHF.